This TCR beta chain came from a study of shared clonotypes between healthy human individuals. Only in-frame clones appear in the TCRdb table, and some are missing; sequencing was by immunoSEQ multiplex PCR. The sample includes approximately 620,000 clones, around 97% of them seen just once. From germline, CDR1 is SGHRS and CDR2 YFSETQ. The CDR3 has 15 residues. V dropped 0 bases and J dropped 3 bases, with 12 bases sitting between them. The V call is TRBV5-1, the J call TRBJ1-2; D gene uncertain. Sequencing was performed on naive CD4+ T cells sorted from blood. Regarding subset: CD45RA+ positively selected. This clonotype was obtained from a woman aged 30 to 39 in good health. The CDR3 reads CASSLGLESYYGYTF. The CDR3 DNA sequence: TGCGCCAGCAGCTTGGGACTGGAGTCCTACTATGGCTACACCTTC.